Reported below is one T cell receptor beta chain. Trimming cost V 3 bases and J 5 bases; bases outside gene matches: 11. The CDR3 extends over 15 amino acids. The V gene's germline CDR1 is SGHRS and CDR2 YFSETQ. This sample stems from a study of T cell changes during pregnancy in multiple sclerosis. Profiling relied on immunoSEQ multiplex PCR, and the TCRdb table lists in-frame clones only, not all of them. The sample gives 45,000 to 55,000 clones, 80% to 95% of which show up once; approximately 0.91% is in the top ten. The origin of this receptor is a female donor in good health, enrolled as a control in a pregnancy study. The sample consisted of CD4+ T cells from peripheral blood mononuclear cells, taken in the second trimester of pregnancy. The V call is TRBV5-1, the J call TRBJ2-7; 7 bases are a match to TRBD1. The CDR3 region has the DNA TGCGCCAGCAGCTCAGAATTCGGACAGGACAACGAGCAGTACTTC. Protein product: CASSSEFGQDNEQYF.